One sample yielded the 23 T cell receptor beta chains listed below, sequenced in a study of shared clonotypes between healthy human individuals. Some clones are missing from TCRdb's copy, which holds only in-frame ones; the method was immunoSEQ multiplex PCR. Among about 1 million clones, around 74% were seen once, and the ten largest hold about 1.5%. The material sequenced was memory CD4+ T cells sorted from blood. The subset is: CD45RA-negative fraction. These receptors originate from a man between 18 and 35 years old in good health.

This clone was counted only a few times. This chain connects TRBV7-2 to TRBJ1-5, with D uncertain. Trimming removed 5 bases at V and 0 bases at J, with 11 bases between. Germline V gene sequence: CDR1 SGHTA, CDR2 FQGNSA. The CDR3 runs to 15 residues. Here the CDR3 DNA reads TGTGCCAGCAGCGACCCAGGCTATAGCAATCAGCCCCAGCATTTT. Residues: CASSDPGYSNQPQHF. The whole variable domain, remainder taken from reference TRBV7-2 and TRBJ1-5, is GAGVSQSPSNKVTEKGKDVELRCDPISGHTALYWYRQSLGQGLEFLIYFQGNSAPDKSGLPSDRFSAERTGGSVSTLTIQRTQQEDSAVYLCASSDPGYSNQPQHFGDGTRLSIL.

The chain employs TRBV10-2 and TRBJ1-3, with D unclear. The germline V gene encodes CDR1 WSHSY and CDR2 SAAADI. This CDR3 region has 13 residues. V lost 6 bases and J 6 bases, leaving 12 bases between the germline ends. The CDR3 here is CASRIPRTNTIYF. The CDR3 bases are TGCGCCAGCAGAATTCCTAGGACAAACACCATATATTTT.

In the case of this clone: In the same sample, other DNA sequences code for this CDR3. This chain links TRBV7-9 with TRBJ1-1; 8 bases align to TRBD1. This CDR3 comprises 14 residues. The V segment lost 5 bases and the J segment 1 base; nucleotides outside the gene matches: 3. Germline assignment: CDR1 SEHNR and CDR2 FQNEAQ (reference sequence). CDR3 in DNA: TGTGCCAGCAGCCAGGGGGCGTCGAACACTGAAGCTTTCTTT. Encoded protein: CASSQGASNTEAFF.

The chain employs TRBV6-5 and TRBJ1-1; tentatively, D is TRBD1 (5 bases). The CDR3 sequence is 13 residues long. Germline loops: CDR1 MNHEY, CDR2 SVGAGI. Trimming pared 9 bases from V and 3 bases from J, leaving 14 bases between. The CDR3 loop reads CASLSPGDTEAFF. DNA for the CDR3: TGTGCCAGTCTTTCTCCGGGGGACACTGAAGCTTTCTTT.

This clone was observed a handful of times. This sequence joins TRBV27 and TRBJ1-2; 8 bases are a match to TRBD1. Looked up from germline, CDR1 is MNHEY and CDR2 is SMNVEV (reference sequence). The CDR3 sequence is 13 residues long. V shed 5 bases and J 7 bases; nucleotides not matched to a gene: 6. The CDR3 DNA sequence: TGTGCCAGCAGTCCCGGGACAGGAAGTGGCTACACCTTC. It codes for CASSPGTGSGYTF.

The DNA of the CDR3 is TGTGCCAGCCTAGAGCAGTACTTC. It encodes CASLEQYF. The chain recombines TRBV6-1 with TRBJ2-7, with no clear D. The germline CDR1 and CDR2 sequences are MNHNS and SASEGT. CDR3 size: 8 residues. Trimming stripped 8 bases from V and 7 bases from J, with 3 bases between.

The chain has TRBV5-1 and TRBJ1-4; 8 bases line up with TRBD1. V shed 4 bases and J 0 bases; nucleotides not matched to a gene: 2. The CDR3 runs 15 residues. The germline CDR1 and CDR2 sequences are SGHRS and YFSETQ. CDR3 loop: CASSQTGATNEKLFF. The CDR3 nucleotides are TGCGCCAGCAGCCAGACAGGGGCAACTAATGAAAAACTGTTTTTT.

The V gene is TRBV6-5, the J gene TRBJ1-1; 9 positions match TRBD1. The CDR3 runs to 14 residues. CDR1 and CDR2 from the germline V gene are MNHEY and SVGAGI. V trimming: 4 bases; J trimming: 6 bases; junction bases outside the gene matches: 6. The CDR3 loop reads CASSSSRTGAEAFF. CDR3 sequence (DNA): TGTGCCAGCAGTTCTTCTCGGACAGGGGCTGAAGCTTTCTTT.

The chain links TRBV19 to TRBJ1-4; the D gene is possibly TRBD1 (5 bases). Germline assignment: CDR1 LNHDA and CDR2 SQIVND (reference sequence). This CDR3 has 14 residues. Trimming cost V 5 bases and J 3 bases, with 10 bases left between them. CDR3 loop: CASSSGTANEKLFF. For the CDR3, the DNA is TGTGCCAGTAGTTCTGGGACGGCTAATGAAAAACTGTTTTTT.

With respect to this clone: Other DNA variants within this sample encode the same CDR3. This chain uses TRBV5-1 with TRBJ2-2; D unclear. Trimming removed 0 bases at V and 3 bases at J, with 3 bases between. CDR3 length: 13 residues. CDR1 is SGHRS, CDR2 YFSETQ, per germline. The CDR3 DNA sequence: TGCGCCAGCAGCTTGGGCTACACCGGGGAGCTGTTTTTT. It is translated as CASSLGYTGELFF.

The genes are TRBV30 and TRBJ2-3, with a possible D match to TRBD1 (5 bases). The CDR3 spans 13 residues. With 3 bases removed from V and 5 bases from J, the gap between germline ends came to 12 bases. Germline V CDR1 and CDR2: GTSNPN, SVGIG (reference sequence). CDR3 sequence (DNA): TGTGCCTGGAGCAGGGTGTCCGGAGATACGCAGTATTTT. Amino acid sequence: CAWSRVSGDTQYF. The full variable domain, in which reference TRBV30 and TRBJ2-3 provide the parts outside the CDR3, is SQTIHQWPATLVQPVGSPLSLECTVEGTSNPNLYWYRQAAGRGLQLLFYSVGIGQISSEVPQNLSASRPQDRQFILSSKKLLLSDSGFYLCAWSRVSGDTQYFGPGTRLTVL.

The table lists this clone with a count of one. This rearrangement joins TRBV7-2 to TRBJ2-3; D might be TRBD2 (5 bases). Trimming removed 5 bases at V and 0 bases at J, with 12 bases between. CDR1 is SGHTA, CDR2 FQGNSA, per germline. This CDR3 has 15 amino acids. DNA for the CDR3: TGTGCCAGCAGCGTAACTCGGACTAGCACAGATACGCAGTATTTT. Its translation: CASSVTRTSTDTQYF.

The table lists this clone with many counts. This rearrangement joins TRBV9 to TRBJ2-3; D ambiguous. This CDR3 region has 15 residues. Germline V CDR1 and CDR2: SGDLS, YYNGEE. Trimming cost V 5 bases and J 1 base, with 14 bases left between them. CDR3 bases: TGTGCCAGCAGTGAGACCCCGGATGGCACAGATACGCAGTATTTT. As protein: CASSETPDGTDTQYF.

Concerning this clone: The sample contains more than one DNA sequence encoding this CDR3. CDR3 region: CASSPRQGNTEAFF. The CDR3 region has the DNA TGTGCCAGCAGCCCCAGACAGGGGAACACTGAAGCTTTCTTT. This chain joins TRBV7-2 and TRBJ1-1; 7 positions match TRBD1. Germline values: CDR1 SGHTA, CDR2 FQGNSA. This CDR3 is 14 amino acids long. The V gene end was trimmed by 5 bases and the J gene end by 1 base; junction bases not matched to a gene: 4.

V usage is TRBV5-7 and J usage is TRBJ2-2, with TRBD2 matching over 7 bases. TRBV5-7 is known as an ORF, though its function is uncertain. Losses at the gene ends were 5 bases for V and 1 base for J; bases not matched to a gene: 5. CDR3 length: 15 amino acids. The CDR3 sequence: CASRLAEENTGELFF. DNA for the CDR3: TGTGCCAGCAGGCTAGCGGAGGAGAACACCGGGGAGCTGTTTTTT.

This chain links TRBV6-5 with TRBJ1-3; no firm D call. Trimming cost V 5 bases and J 4 bases, with 12 bases left between them. Germline V lookup: CDR1 MNHEY, CDR2 SVGAGI. The CDR3 has 14 residues. Here the CDR3 reads CASSRGGSGNTIYF. CDR3 sequence (DNA): TGTGCCAGCAGTCGTGGCGGATCAGGAAACACCATATATTTT.

The chain employs TRBV5-1 and TRBJ1-2; unclear D gene. CDR1 is SGHRS and CDR2 is YFSETQ in the germline V gene. V lost 0 bases and J lost 6, with 12 bases in between. The CDR3 has 14 amino acids. Here the CDR3 reads CASSLEGGGNGYTF. The CDR3, as DNA: TGCGCCAGCAGCTTGGAGGGCGGCGGGAATGGCTACACCTTC.

This rearrangement joins TRBV6-5 to TRBJ1-1, with D hard to call. This CDR3 has 11 amino acids. V dropped 6 bases and J dropped 11 bases, with 13 bases sitting between them. The V gene's germline CDR1 is MNHEY and CDR2 SVGAGI. The CDR3 sequence: CASRDRGMAFF. CDR3 DNA sequence: TGTGCCAGCAGAGATCGGGGAATGGCTTTCTTT.

The chain links TRBV9 to TRBJ2-1, with TRBD2 matching 11 bases. CDR3 length: 16 residues. Germline V gene data show CDR1 as SGDLS and CDR2 as YYNGEE. The V gene end was trimmed by 4 bases and the J gene end by 4 bases; junction bases not matched to a gene: 7. The CDR3 is CASSTRTSGPYNEQFF. CDR3 sequence (DNA): TGTGCCAGCAGCACCAGGACTAGCGGGCCTTACAATGAGCAGTTCTTC.

This clone was counted between two and nine times. The rearrangement joins TRBV5-1 to TRBJ2-7; the D gene is possibly TRBD2 (6 bases). The germline V gene encodes CDR1 SGHRS and CDR2 YFSETQ. CDR3 length equals 14 residues. Trimming stripped 6 bases from V and 7 bases from J, with 20 bases between. The CDR3 loop reads CASTEGAGLGEQYF. CDR3 nucleotide sequence: TGCGCCAGCACCGAGGGAGCGGGCTTGGGAGAGCAGTACTTC.

This clone was observed once. The V call is TRBV4-3, the J call TRBJ2-1; a possible D gene is TRBD2 (5 bases). This CDR3 has 15 residues. With 1 base removed from V and 7 bases from J, the gap between germline ends came to 14 bases. The germline V gene encodes CDR1 LGHNA and CDR2 YSLEER. The CDR3, as DNA: TGCGCCAGCAGCCAAGGGGGAGACTTCTTTAATGAGCAGTTCTTC. As protein: CASSQGGDFFNEQFF.

In the case of this clone: Just one base apart from a much larger clone, this may be a read error. The chain uses TRBV6-1 and TRBJ1-1; 8 nucleotides match TRBD1. This CDR3 is 14 amino acids long. From germline, CDR1 is MNHNS and CDR2 SASEGT. V was pared by 5 bases and J by 4 bases, with 6 bases of the junction left unmatched. The CDR3 loop reads CASSRQGSGTEAFF. DNA for the CDR3: TGTGCCAGCAGTCGACAGGGGTCGGGCACTGAAGCTTTCTTT.

This rearrangement joins TRBV7-9 to TRBJ2-3; maybe TRBD2 (5 bases). The V end lost 9 bases, the J end lost 5 bases, and 12 bases lay between the germline ends. Germline CDR1 and CDR2: SEHNR and FQNEAQ (reference sequence). The CDR3 length is 12 residues. The CDR3 region is CASKREGDTQYF. The CDR3 DNA is TGTGCCAGTAAGAGAGAGGGAGATACGCAGTATTTT.